This record covers a single TCR beta chain. Its binding antigen is unknown. Qualities for individual bases were not recorded, and no much larger clone is one base off. Sequencing instrument: Illumina HiSeq 1500. Clones were called with MiXCR by TCRdb after fastp trimmed the public reads at Q25, and only in-frame beta chains were retained. When rows share a CDR3 protein, they turn into one entry using the most common DNA and genes. This sample comprises some 200,000 distinct CDR3 sequences, around 40% of them detected only once. The ten largest account for around 64% of the sample. The sample originates from a study of T cell repertoires in cytomegalovirus infection (dated by TCRdb to 2018 to 2020). Broadly, across the study: Alongside well-studied HLA-B-restricted epitopes, the peptide stimulations were aimed at recently identified HLA-C-restricted CMV epitopes, whose presentation resists viral immunomodulation. Donor HLA type was relevant to the analysis, as public TCR beta signatures indicated carriage of CMV infection together with the matching HLA type. Here is what the overall study found, with its caveats: In both this cohort and an independent roughly 330-donor cohort, the cumulative frequency of public TCR beta family members distinguished carriers of CMV infection plus the relevant HLA type. The ex vivo response was dominated by HLA-C-restricted CMV-specific TCR beta clonotypes, which also provided the single most frequent clonotype in two of eight donors.

The CDR3 measures 14 amino acids from cysteine to phenylalanine. Left in the record is the CDR3 DNA by itself, 42 bases read in frame from the first base. Looking up the germline V gene (reference sequence) yields CDR1 MNHEY and CDR2 SMNVEV. The germline ends are 11 bases apart after V is trimmed by 2 bases and J by 7 bases. In the paper's terms, the treatment or condition label means: in vitro stimulation with specific CMV peptide epitopes to enrich CMV-specific T cells. This specimen was CD8+ T cells from cultured PBMCs, taken from culture after CMV antigen stimulation. This receptor was obtained from a human donor in good health (CMV status not recorded). Some clones in this sample may be carry-over from other donors' samples. The sequence links TRBV27 to TRBJ1-4; a tentative D call is TRBD1 (6 bases match). CDR3 loop: CASSLTQGVEKLFF. The base sequence is TGTGCCAGCAGTTTAACACAGGGAGTTGAAAAACTGTTTTTT.